These 27 T cell receptor beta chains were all obtained from the same sample, sequenced in a study of blood T cell repertoires in COVID-19. Clones were read by immunoSEQ multiplex PCR, and TCRdb kept only the in-frame ones, dropping some. The repertoire holds under 200,000 clones, roughly 80% seen once, with around 8.1% in the top ten. What was sequenced was peripheral blood. These receptors were taken from a man aged 55 to 69 with acute or convalescent COVID-19.

The chain employs TRBV14 and TRBJ2-3, with TRBD2 matching over 8 bases. Germline values: CDR1 SGHDN, CDR2 FVKESK. The CDR3 is 15 residues long. With 6 bases clipped from V and 0 bases from J, the junction kept 5 bases outside the gene matches. The CDR3 DNA reads as TGTGCCAGCAGTTCGGGGGGGTATAGCACAGATACGCAGTATTTT. Protein: CASSSGGYSTDTQYF.

The chain recombines TRBV10-3 with TRBJ1-5; TRBD1 is a possible D gene (5 bases). Germline CDR1 and CDR2: ENHRY and SYGVKD. This CDR3 comprises 15 residues. Trimming cost V 4 bases and J 1 base, with 11 bases left between them. CDR3 sequence reads: CAISAGDRSNQPQHF. The CDR3 DNA sequence: TGTGCCATCAGTGCGGGGGATCGGAGCAATCAGCCCCAGCATTTT.

The chain employs TRBV6-6 and TRBJ2-1; D gene uncertain. Trimming pared 6 bases from V and 13 bases from J, leaving 19 bases between. CDR1 is MNHNY, CDR2 SVGAGI, per germline (reference sequence). The CDR3 contains 13 residues. The DNA of the CDR3 is TGTGCCAGCAGCCAGCCCGGGTTGGAGATACAGTTCTTC. Protein: CASSQPGLEIQFF.

This clone was seen once. J is TRBJ1-1 and V is TRBV5-1, with D perhaps matching TRBD1 (6 bases). Germline V gives CDR1 SGHRS, CDR2 YFSETQ. V was shortened by 4 bases and J by 4 bases, with 17 bases between the two germline ends. CDR3 length equals 15 residues. Written as DNA, the CDR3 is TGCGCCAGCAGCCCTCAACGGGGGGCAGTCACTGAAGCTTTCTTT. It encodes CASSPQRGAVTEAFF.

This clone has more than one count but fewer than ten. The chain has TRBV7-2 and TRBJ1-5, with 9 bases matching TRBD1. There are 15 residues in the CDR3. Germline values: CDR1 SGHTA, CDR2 FQGNSA. Trimming at V came to 1 base and at J to 6 bases, leaving 4 bases not matched to a gene. Written as DNA, the CDR3 is TGTGCCAGCAGCTTAGATACAGGGGGCCCTCAGCCCCAGCATTTT. It codes for CASSLDTGGPQPQHF.

The chain employs TRBV5-5 and TRBJ1-1; TRBD1 aligns across 10 bases. The CDR3 is 15 amino acids. Germline CDR1 SGHKS, CDR2 YYEKEE (reference sequence). V lost 2 bases, J lost 4 bases, and 5 bases stayed unmatched. CDR3 loop: CASSLTGTGVTEAFF. DNA for the CDR3: TGTGCCAGCAGCTTAACCGGGACAGGGGTCACTGAAGCTTTCTTT. Complete variable domain (other parts from reference TRBV5-5 and TRBJ1-1): DAGVTQSPTHLIKTRGQQVTLRCSPISGHKSVSWYQQVLGQGPQFIFQYYEKEERGRGNFPDRFSARQFPNYSSELNVNALLLGDSALYLCASSLTGTGVTEAFFGQGTRLTVV.

This clone was observed once. The DNA is left out, because the CDR3 cannot be placed on it with certainty; the CDR3 is given as TCRdb lists it. The V gene is TRBV7-9, the J gene TRBJ2-2; the table assigns TRBD1, which was not confirmed against the DNA. 16 amino acids form the CDR3, both terminal residues included. In germline, CDR1 is SEHNR, CDR2 FQNEAQ (reference sequence). The CDR3 here is CASTWGQGTEHRGAVF.

V is TRBV15 and J is TRBJ1-5; D is uncertain. This CDR3 comprises 16 residues. Germline CDR1 LNHNV, CDR2 YYDKDF (reference sequence). Trimming removed 4 bases at V and 3 bases at J, with 16 bases between. CDR3 residues: CATSTNRRVNNQPQHF. The CDR3 DNA is TGTGCCACCAGCACCAATCGACGGGTTAACAATCAGCCCCAGCATTTT.

In nucleotides, the CDR3 is TGTGCCAGCAGTGATCCGGGGATAACCACAGATACGCAGTATTTT. Translated: CASSDPGITTDTQYF. This rearrangement joins TRBV6-1 to TRBJ2-3; D may be TRBD2 (5 bases). V shed 3 bases and J shed 2 bases, with 12 bases lying between them. The CDR3 runs to 15 residues. CDR1 and CDR2 (germline): MNHNS, SASEGT.

This clone occurred a few times. The chain employs TRBV6-1 and TRBJ1-1; no firm D call. Per germline, CDR1 MNHNS and CDR2 SASEGT. The CDR3 consists of 12 residues. The V end lost 3 bases, the J end lost 4 bases, and 6 bases lay between the germline ends. Written as DNA, the CDR3 is TGTGCCAGCAGTGACCCCAGCACTGAAGCTTTCTTT. Translated, it gives CASSDPSTEAFF.

The chain uses TRBV7-2 and TRBJ1-2; the D is unclear. Germline assignment: CDR1 SGHTA and CDR2 FQGNSA. V was shortened by 4 bases and J by 5 bases, with 14 bases between the two germline ends. The CDR3 length is 14 residues. The CDR3 DNA is TGTGCCAGCAGCTGGTCGGGTAGTGGGTATGGCTACACCTTC. It translates to CASSWSGSGYGYTF.

The rearrangement links TRBV7-3 to TRBJ1-1, with D tentatively TRBD1 (5 bases). V shed 2 bases and J shed 1 base, with 11 bases lying between them. From germline, CDR1 is SGHTA and CDR2 FQGTGA. The CDR3 is 15 residues long. CDR3 in amino acids: CASSLGSGKNTEAFF. The CDR3 DNA sequence: TGTGCCAGCAGCTTAGGGTCAGGGAAGAACACTGAAGCTTTCTTT.

The chain joins TRBV6-5 to TRBJ2-4; TRBD1 is a possible D gene (7 bases). Trimming cost V 5 bases and J 8 bases, with 16 bases left between them. This CDR3 region has 14 residues. Germline lookup yields CDR1 MNHEY and CDR2 SVGAGI. CDR3 nucleotides: TGTGCCAGCAGTAAAACGGGACAGCGGGACATTCAGTACTTC. Translated: CASSKTGQRDIQYF.

V gene TRBV30 combines with J gene TRBJ2-1; tentative D call: TRBD1 (5 bases). The germline V gene encodes CDR1 GTSNPN and CDR2 SVGIG (reference sequence). This CDR3 has 13 amino acids. Trimming removed 2 bases from V and 7 bases from J, with 12 bases in between. The CDR3 bases are TGTGCCTGGAGTTCGGCAGGGCCGAATGAGCAGTTCTTC. It yields the protein CAWSSAGPNEQFF.

This rearrangement joins TRBV10-1 to TRBJ1-6; D unresolved. Germline-derived CDR1 and CDR2 are WNHNN and SYGVQD (reference sequence). Trimming removed 8 bases at V and 0 bases at J, with 11 bases between. The CDR3 sequence is 15 residues long. CDR3 amino acids: CASPFESSYNSPLHF. The CDR3 bases are TGCGCCAGCCCTTTTGAGAGCTCCTATAATTCACCCCTCCACTTT.

The chain combines TRBV19 with TRBJ1-2; TRBD1 agrees at 12 bases. Unmatched junction bases numbered 15, after V lost 10 bases and J lost 3 bases. The CDR3 loop spans 17 amino acids. Germline CDR1 LNHDA, CDR2 SQIVND (reference sequence). CDR3 nucleotide sequence: TGTGCCACCCCTAGACCGGGACAGGGGGCCGGCGACTATGGCTACACCTTC. As protein: CATPRPGQGAGDYGYTF.

This chain connects TRBV3-1 (or the pseudogene TRBV3-2) to TRBJ2-7; TRBD1 agrees at 7 bases. V lost 4 bases, J lost 3 bases, and 9 bases stayed unmatched. Germline CDR1 and CDR2: LGHDT and YNNKEL (reference sequence). The CDR3 spans 15 residues. In DNA form, the CDR3 reads TGTGCCAGCAGCCTCCTCGGACAGGTTCGCTACGAGCAGTACTTC. Translating gives CASSLLGQVRYEQYF.

V and J are TRBV27 and TRBJ2-7, with a possible D match to TRBD2 (5 bases). Trimming took 8 bases from V and 0 from J, leaving 17 bases between them. This CDR3 comprises 15 residues. CDR1 is MNHEY, CDR2 SMNVEV, per germline (reference sequence). CDR3 sequence: CASAAVSGGSYEQYF. DNA for the CDR3: TGTGCCAGCGCTGCGGTGAGCGGTGGCTCCTACGAGCAGTACTTC.

The V and J genes are TRBV14 and TRBJ2-3; TRBD1 agrees at 9 bases. J gave up 2 bases and V 1 base, and 4 bases lay outside the gene matches. The germline CDR1 and CDR2 sequences are SGHDN and FVKESK. CDR3 length equals 16 residues. CDR3 in amino acids: CASSQGDRVITDTQYF. CDR3 nucleotides: TGTGCCAGCAGCCAAGGGGACAGGGTTATCACAGATACGCAGTATTTT.

This sequence joins TRBV5-1 and TRBJ2-2; maybe TRBD2 (6 bases). The CDR3 totals 16 residues. Trimming cost V 4 bases and J 5 bases, with 18 bases left between them. CDR1 SGHRS and CDR2 YFSETQ come from the germline V gene. The CDR3: CASSLLPPGVTGELFF. Written as DNA, the CDR3 is TGCGCCAGCAGCCTATTACCCCCGGGGGTGACCGGGGAGCTGTTTTTT. Full variable domain (missing parts from reference TRBV5-1 and TRBJ2-2): KAGVTQTPRYLIKTRGQQVTLSCSPISGHRSVSWYQQTPGQGLQFLFEYFSETQRNKGNFPGRFSGRQFSNSRSEMNVSTLELGDSALYLCASSLLPPGVTGELFFGEGSRLTVL.

The V call is TRBV6-5, the J call TRBJ1-4; no definite D call. The germline V gene has CDR1 MNHEY and CDR2 SVGAGI. V dropped 7 bases and J dropped 1 base, with 10 bases sitting between them. The CDR3 extends over 14 amino acids. The CDR3 here is CASTAFRTNEKLFF. The CDR3 region has the DNA TGTGCCAGCACCGCGTTTAGAACTAATGAAAAACTGTTTTTT.

The chain couples TRBV5-1 to TRBJ2-1; 9 positions agree with TRBD1. This CDR3 region has 16 residues. Germline lookup yields CDR1 SGHRS and CDR2 YFSETQ. V was pared by 4 bases and J by 3 bases, with 8 bases of the junction left unmatched. The CDR3 DNA follows: TGCGCCAGCAGCCCGAGACAGGGGGGAGTCTACAATGAGCAGTTCTTC. This translates into CASSPRQGGVYNEQFF.

The genes are TRBV5-1 and TRBJ2-7; D not certain. V was pared by 2 bases and J by 4 bases, with 13 bases between. Germline assignment: CDR1 SGHRS and CDR2 YFSETQ. This CDR3 is built from 14 residues. The CDR3 spells CASSFGDELYEQYF. The CDR3 region has the DNA TGCGCCAGCAGCTTCGGAGACGAACTTTACGAGCAGTACTTC. Full variable domain (rest looked up from reference TRBV5-1 and TRBJ2-7): KAGVTQTPRYLIKTRGQQVTLSCSPISGHRSVSWYQQTPGQGLQFLFEYFSETQRNKGNFPGRFSGRQFSNSRSEMNVSTLELGDSALYLCASSFGDELYEQYFGPGTRLTVT.

The chain combines TRBV9 with TRBJ1-3, with 7 positions matching TRBD1. The J segment lost 3 bases and the V segment lost 3 bases, leaving 6 bases of the junction unmatched. In germline, CDR1 is SGDLS, CDR2 YYNGEE. The CDR3 runs 15 residues. CDR3 loop: CASSGGTVLGNTIYF. The CDR3 DNA sequence: TGTGCCAGCAGCGGGGGGACAGTGCTTGGAAACACCATATATTTT. The whole variable domain, remainder taken from reference TRBV9 and TRBJ1-3, is DSGVTQTPKHLITATGQRVTLRCSPRSGDLSVYWYQQSLDQGLQFLIQYYNGEERAKGNILERFSAQQFPDLHSELNLSSLELGDSALYFCASSGGTVLGNTIYFGEGSWLTVV.

This clone was recorded only once. The chain joins TRBV5-5 to TRBJ1-2; 8 bases are a match to TRBD1. V dropped 4 bases and J dropped 8; count of bases not matched to a gene: 7. Per germline, CDR1 SGHKS and CDR2 YYEKEE (reference sequence). This CDR3 is 13 amino acids long. The CDR3 region has the DNA TGTGCCAGCAGCATGACAGGGGCGGGCGGCTACACCTTC. Encoded protein: CASSMTGAGGYTF.

The chain joins TRBV4-1 to TRBJ1-5; 11 bases line up with TRBD1. This CDR3 contains 16 residues. Germline V CDR1 and CDR2: MGHRA, YSYEKL. With 1 base clipped from V and 4 bases from J, the junction kept 3 bases outside the gene matches. DNA for the CDR3: TGCGCCAGCAGCCAAGTCGGGACAGGGGGGAATCAGCCCCAGCATTTT. Its protein is CASSQVGTGGNQPQHF.

The rearrangement joins TRBV6-5 to TRBJ1-1; D is uncertain. Germline V CDR1 and CDR2: MNHEY, SVGAGI. The CDR3 is made up of 14 amino acids. Between the trimmed V and J ends, which lost 5 bases and 0 bases, there was a span of 10 bases. DNA for the CDR3: TGTGCCAGCAGTATGGCGGCGATGAACACTGAAGCTTTCTTT. Translating gives CASSMAAMNTEAFF.